This TCR beta chain was documented in a study of cytomegalovirus exposure and HLA in healthy donors. For this clone: The antigen remains undetermined.

Study results and caveats: Later work associated 16,951 TCR beta sequences with HLA alleles at 0.05 false discovery rate. The study flagged 150 to 200 TCR beta chains as cytomegalovirus-associated. It was confirmed in vitro that a few of the CMV-associated chains were specific for CMV antigens. DRB1 showed the most TCR associations and HLA-C the fewest in a later analysis, as rates varied by HLA locus.

CDR1 and CDR2 (germline): LNHDA, SQIVND (reference sequence). V dropped 4 bases and J dropped 12 bases, with 6 bases sitting between them. This CDR3 contains 9 residues. In the PCR, 60 Vbeta and 13 Jbeta primers were used. Libraries were prepared by immunoSEQ multiplex PCR; TCRdb keeps only in-frame clonotypes and omits some of them. The sample holds fewer than 350,000 clones, around 90% seen once. The clonotype comes from a woman younger than 30 in good health and CMV-seronegative. The material sequenced was PBMCs. This chain connects TRBV19 to TRBJ1-2; D is undetermined. Here the CDR3 reads CASSTLHTF. DNA of the CDR3: TGTGCCAGTAGTACCCTCCACACCTTC.